One and the same sample provided the 5 T cell receptor beta chains below, sequenced in a study of cytomegalovirus exposure and HLA in healthy donors. The PCR used 60 Vbeta and 13 Jbeta primers. The method was immunoSEQ multiplex PCR; TCRdb's version includes in-frame clones alone and lacks a portion of them. The profile covers roughly 180,000 clones, with 75% to 85% appearing a single time and approximately 1.5% taken by the ten largest. The specimen sequenced was PBMCs. The receptors were gathered from a woman in her 30s in good health and CMV-seropositive.

This chain uses TRBV11-1 with TRBJ2-3, with 7 positions matching TRBD1. The CDR3 has 15 amino acids. V lost 4 bases to trimming and J lost 4 bases; unmatched junction nucleotides: 8. Per the germline V gene, CDR1 is SGHAT and CDR2 is FQDESV (reference sequence). The CDR3 bases are TGTGCCAGCAGCTCGAACAGGGGAGAGGCAGATACGCAGTATTTT. Its protein is CASSSNRGEADTQYF.

The rearrangement uses TRBV5-4 and TRBJ2-1; 12 positions agree with TRBD2. This CDR3 has 19 amino acids. The J segment lost 0 bases and the V segment lost 1 base, leaving 8 bases of the junction unmatched. The germline V gene encodes CDR1 SGHNT and CDR2 YYREEE (reference sequence). CDR3 in DNA: TGTGCCAGCAGCTTGACTAGCGGGAGGCCCTCCAGCTCCTACAATGAGCAGTTCTTC. Residues: CASSLTSGRPSSSYNEQFF.

The chain employs TRBV5-1 and TRBJ2-1; perhaps TRBD1 as D (5 bases). Germline V gene sequence: CDR1 SGHRS, CDR2 YFSETQ. This CDR3 contains 15 residues. The V and J ends lost 0 bases and 7 bases respectively, with 14 bases between them. CDR3: CASSLVIGEGNEQFF. CDR3 DNA: TGCGCCAGCAGCTTGGTAATAGGGGAAGGGAATGAGCAGTTCTTC.

This chain connects TRBV6-5 to TRBJ2-5, with no clear D. The CDR3 consists of 14 residues. The germline V gene has CDR1 MNHEY and CDR2 SVGAGI. The germline V and J ends were trimmed by 0 bases and 5 bases, with 10 bases remaining between them. The CDR3 here is CASSYSGQVETQYF. The DNA for the CDR3 is TGTGCCAGCAGTTACTCGGGTCAGGTGGAGACCCAGTACTTC.

The chain links TRBV6-1 to TRBJ1-3, with no clear D. Germline V lookup: CDR1 MNHNS, CDR2 SASEGT. The CDR3 extends over 15 amino acids. V was cut by 4 bases and J by 0 bases, with 10 bases left in between. The CDR3: CASSVEDYSGNTIYF. The DNA for the CDR3 is TGTGCCAGCAGTGTGGAGGATTACTCTGGAAACACCATATATTTT.